This T cell receptor (beta chain) was sequenced for a study of human T cells and chemical hapten exposure. Study at large: There were weekly diphenylcyclopropenone doses to the scalp for patients throughout the approximately 24-week study. Whole-study results and caveats: In comparison with controls, expanded TCRs gave rise to a significantly larger number of large CDR3 similarity clusters.

The time point: patch test 2, 6 weeks after DPC sensitization. Treatment meaning: therapeutic diphenylcyclopropenone sensitization with weekly scalp DPC. From the RACE reads, TCRdb called clonotypes with MiXCR, one entry per CDR3 protein. The table includes 360,000 or so distinct CDR3 sequences, around 6% detected once. Trimming at V came to 4 bases and at J to 1 base, leaving 3 bases not matched to a gene. The CDR3 has 15 amino acids. The germline V gene has CDR1 SGHTA and CDR2 FQGTGA. This clonotype was picked up many times. Its antigen is still unknown. Material: whole blood, obtained in connection with sensitization to the hapten diphenylcyclopropenone (DPC). The gene calls are TRBV7-3 and TRBJ1-4; 7 bases agree with TRBD1. This TCR was recovered from a woman aged 18-29 years with alopecia areata. Some clones in this sample may be carry-over from other donors' samples. The CDR3 reads CASSYRQGTNEKLFF. The CDR3 DNA is TGTGCCAGCAGCTACCGACAGGGAACTAATGAAAAACTGTTTTTT.